The clone carrying this T cell receptor beta chain was seen a single time. Its antigen remains unknown. The data originate from a study of response to subunit inactivated influenza vaccine. Study conclusions and caveats: That few new T cells are recruited by each seasonal influenza vaccination was the authors' suggestion.

In TCRdb, the RT-PCR reads were re-called with MiXCR into one record per CDR3 protein. The sample lists hundreds of thousands of distinct CDR3 sequences; approximately 10% were seen once. Source: PBMCs from blood, taken on the day of vaccination. This TCR was recovered from a man over 45 who received an inactivated influenza vaccine.

CDR3 sequence (DNA): TGTGCCAGCAGCTTCCAGGGGGCGACCCCTTATAGCAATCAGCCCCAGCATTTT. It encodes CASSFQGATPYSNQPQHF. The gene calls are TRBV5-5 and TRBJ1-5; 8 bases agree with TRBD1. CDR1 is SGHKS, CDR2 YYEKEE, per germline (reference sequence). The CDR3 extends over 18 amino acids. Trimming removed 2 bases from V and 0 bases from J; junction bases left unmatched: 10. Combining the CDR3 with reference TRBV5-5 and TRBJ1-5 gives the whole variable domain DAGVTQSPTHLIKTRGQQVTLRCSPISGHKSVSWYQQVLGQGPQFIFQYYEKEERGRGNFPDRFSARQFPNYSSELNVNALLLGDSALYLCASSFQGATPYSNQPQHFGDGTRLSIL.